These 7 T cell receptor beta chains came from one sample sequenced in a study of response to subunit inactivated influenza vaccine (dated by TCRdb to the late 2010s). Libraries were constructed by RT-PCR. The sample was run on an Illumina HiSeq 2500. The public reads were quality trimmed at Q25 with fastp and then assembled into clones with MiXCR by TCRdb, keeping productive beta chains. Each CDR3 protein appears once, grouped with its most common genes and DNA. The sample contains approximately 730,000 distinct CDR3 sequences, roughly 14% of them found a single time. The leading ten clones occupy around 6.5% of the sample. Material: PBMCs from blood, obtained 14 to 15 days before vaccination. These receptors were taken from a man between 50 and 59 years old who received an inactivated influenza vaccine. Donor details come from another sample of the same person, matched by shared clones.

The gene calls are TRBV5-6 and TRBJ2-1; D tentatively fits TRBD1 or TRBD2 (6 bases each). Per germline, CDR1 SGHDT and CDR2 YYEEEE. Trimming removed 0 bases from V and 4 bases from J, with 11 bases in between. The CDR3 loop spans 15 amino acids. In DNA, the CDR3 is TGTGCCAGCAGCTTGGGGGGGGCGGGGTACAATGAGCAGTTCTTC. The encoded protein is CASSLGGAGYNEQFF.

This clonotype appeared many times. The rearrangement joins TRBV5-1 to TRBJ1-4; tentatively, D is TRBD1 (6 bases). With 7 bases removed from V and 8 bases from J, the gap between germline ends came to 18 bases. Germline CDR1 SGHRS, CDR2 YFSETQ. The CDR3 extends over 14 amino acids. The CDR3 sequence is CASRDDRKYEKLFF. In nucleotides, the CDR3 is TGCGCCAGCCGAGACGACAGGAAATACGAAAAACTGTTTTTT.

This clonotype occurred many times. The chain links TRBV12-3 or TRBV12-4 to TRBJ2-2; D might be TRBD2 (6 bases). The CDR3 is 13 residues long. Trimming shortened V by 8 bases and J by 7 bases, and 14 bases separated the two germline ends. CDR3 residues: CASRRGQGGELFF. The DNA of the CDR3 is TGTGCCAGCCGGCGGGGCCAGGGCGGGGAGCTGTTTTTT.

This sequence joins TRBV20-1 and TRBJ2-3; 9 bases are a match to TRBD2. The CDR3 runs 15 residues. The germline V gene has CDR1 DFQATT and CDR2 SNEGSKA (reference sequence). The V segment lost 3 bases and the J segment 2 bases; nucleotides outside the gene matches: 6. CDR3 loop: CSARNSGGNTDTQYF. In DNA form, the CDR3 reads TGCAGTGCTAGGAACAGCGGGGGGAACACAGATACGCAGTATTTT.

This clonotype was recorded many times. J is TRBJ2-7 and V is TRBV9; D uncertain. There are 14 residues in the CDR3. The V end lost 3 bases, the J end lost 3 bases, and 13 bases lay between the germline ends. From germline, CDR1 is SGDLS and CDR2 YYNGEE. CDR3 sequence (DNA): TGTGCCAGCAGCGAGGGCACCTTATTCTACGAGCAGTACTTC. This translates into CASSEGTLFYEQYF. The variable domain in full, completed from reference TRBV9 and TRBJ2-7, reads DSGVTQTPKHLITATGQRVTLRCSPRSGDLSVYWYQQSLDQGLQFLIQYYNGEERAKGNILERFSAQQFPDLHSELNLSSLELGDSALYFCASSEGTLFYEQYFGPGTRLTVT.

This clonotype came up a few times. The rearrangement links TRBV7-6 to TRBJ2-3; D is perhaps TRBD2 (7 bases). Trimming left V 1 base short and J 4 bases short, with 15 bases between. Germline loops: CDR1 SGHVS, CDR2 FNYEAQ. The CDR3 contains 16 residues. Written as DNA, the CDR3 is TGTGCCAGCAGCTTAGGCCGGCAGGGGAGGGCAGATACGCAGTATTTT. Translated, it gives CASSLGRQGRADTQYF.

The genes are TRBV21-1 and TRBJ2-4; TRBD1 is the table's D call, not checked against the DNA. TRBV21-1 is an annotated pseudogene. The CDR3 spans 14 residues. The CDR3 DNA sequence: TGTGCCAGCAGCAAAGTGTTCCCGAACCGAATTCAGTACTTC. Translated, it gives CASSKVFPNRIQYF.